What follows is one TCR beta chain and its context. This specimen comes from a study of CD8 T cells in Susac syndrome. Patients with Susac syndrome showed fulfilment of recently defined diagnostic criteria for definite or probable disease. The RNA input was about 0.45 to 1 ug, and it was reverse transcribed with random hexamers. TCRdb ran MiXCR on the immunoSEQ multiplex PCR reads and lists one entry per CDR3 protein. The repertoire holds roughly 200,000 distinct CDR3 sequences, with roughly 94% as singletons. This CDR3 has 14 amino acids. V gave up 4 bases and J gave up 10 bases, with 17 bases separating them. The germline V gene has CDR1 SGHNT and CDR2 YENEEA.

Input material: CD4+ T cells from PBMCs. The source is a human donor with Susac syndrome. The genes are TRBV11-3 and TRBJ2-1; D is unclear. The CDR3, as DNA: TGTGCCAGCAGCTCCGGGCCCGTTCACGGAGAGCAGTTCTTC. Residues: CASSSGPVHGEQFF.